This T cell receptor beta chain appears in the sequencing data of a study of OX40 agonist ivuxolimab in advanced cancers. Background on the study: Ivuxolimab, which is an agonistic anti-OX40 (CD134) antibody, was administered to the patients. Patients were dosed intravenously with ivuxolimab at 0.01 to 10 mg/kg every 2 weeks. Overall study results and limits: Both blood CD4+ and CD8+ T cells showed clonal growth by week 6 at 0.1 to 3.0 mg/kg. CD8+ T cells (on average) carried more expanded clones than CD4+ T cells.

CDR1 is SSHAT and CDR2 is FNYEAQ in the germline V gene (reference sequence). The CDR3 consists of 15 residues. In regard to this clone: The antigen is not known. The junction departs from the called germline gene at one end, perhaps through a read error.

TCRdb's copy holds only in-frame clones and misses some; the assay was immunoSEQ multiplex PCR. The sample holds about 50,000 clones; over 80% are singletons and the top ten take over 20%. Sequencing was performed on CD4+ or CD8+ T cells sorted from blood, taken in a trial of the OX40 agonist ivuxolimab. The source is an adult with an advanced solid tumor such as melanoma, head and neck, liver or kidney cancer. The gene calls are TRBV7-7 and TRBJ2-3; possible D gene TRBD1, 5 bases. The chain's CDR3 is CASSPAGRVTDTQYF. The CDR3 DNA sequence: TGTGCTAGCAGCCCCGCTGGCAGGGTCACAGATACGCAGTATTTT.